Sequencing of this TCR beta chain was carried out in a study of blood T cell repertoires in COVID-19. Here immunoSEQ multiplex PCR was the method, and the copy in TCRdb shows in-frame clones only, minus some. This table holds 250,000 to 400,000 clones, roughly 90% found once. This CDR3 is built from 14 residues. V was clipped by 9 bases and J by 5 bases, with 16 bases between them. The germline gives CDR1 KGHDR, CDR2 SFDVKD. The Seattle site enrolled patients during active infection and followed them longitudinally. Sequencing was carried out using peripheral blood. The receptor's source is a woman in her 30s with COVID-19, enrolled during active disease. V usage is TRBV24-1 and J usage is TRBJ2-1; tentative D call: TRBD2 (5 bases). The CDR3 region is CATARNGDNNEQFF. The CDR3 DNA follows: TGTGCCACCGCGCGGAACGGGGATAACAATGAGCAGTTCTTC.